The 3 T cell receptor beta chains in this list originate from one sample, sequenced in a study of regulatory T cells in long-lasting Graves disease. Stated time point: newly diagnosed GD, antithyroid drugs for less than 3 months. The TCR library was made from RNA that had been extracted from PBMCs in TRIzol. Construction of the TCR beta libraries employed iRepertoire HTBI primers in conjunction with Arm-PCR of CDR3 regions. Each CDR3 protein gets one entry after TCRdb re-called the multiplex PCR reads with MiXCR. The repertoire has just over 600,000 distinct CDR3 sequences, roughly 16% of them found once; the top ten carry under 20%. This sample also belongs to another study, concerning T cells in Graves' hyperthyroidism and ophthalmopathy.

The sequences come from peripheral blood mononuclear cells (PBMCs), collected at new diagnosis, from a patient treated with antithyroid drugs. Every receptor here comes from a woman aged 30 to 39 with Graves disease.

There are a few counts of this clonotype. J is TRBJ1-2 and V is TRBV20-1; 11 positions match TRBD1. V trimming: 6 bases; J trimming: 1 base; junction bases outside the gene matches: 10. The length of the CDR3 is 16 residues. Germline V lookup: CDR1 DFQATT, CDR2 SNEGSKA (reference sequence). CDR3: CSAPGTGGTFNYGYTF. Written as DNA, the CDR3 is TGCAGTGCACCGGGGACAGGGGGGACATTTAACTATGGCTACACCTTC.

The CDR3 DNA reads as TGCGCCAGCAGCACGGACGGGACTCTCGGAAACACCATATATTTT. This gives the protein CASSTDGTLGNTIYF. The chain employs TRBV5-1 and TRBJ1-3; D may be TRBD1 (5 bases). Germline V gene sequence: CDR1 SGHRS, CDR2 YFSETQ. This CDR3 spans 15 amino acids. Deletions cut 4 bases from V and 4 bases from J, with 15 bases between.

The gene calls are TRBV6-1 and TRBJ2-2; no reliable D call. V was clipped by 5 bases and J by 0 bases, with 13 bases between them. Germline CDR1 MNHNS, CDR2 SASEGT. The CDR3 is 16 residues long. DNA of the CDR3: TGTGCCAGCAGTCGTTCGTCCCCGGCGAACACCGGGGAGCTGTTTTTT. It codes for CASSRSSPANTGELFF.